A single sample gave rise to the 20 T cell receptor beta chains below, sequenced in a study of shared clonotypes between healthy human individuals. CD45RO-negative, CCR7-positively selected cells formed the naive CD8 fraction, excluding terminally differentiated effector memory CD45RA+ cells. Profiled with immunoSEQ multiplex PCR; TCRdb holds only in-frame clones, not every one. Of around 2.1 million clones listed, roughly 91% were seen once; the top ten hold 1.7%. Sequencing was performed on naive CD8+ T cells from PBMCs. Source of these receptors: a young man in good health. Some clones in this sample may be carry-over from other donors' samples.

The chain has TRBV4-3 and TRBJ2-1; 15 positions match TRBD2. In germline, CDR1 is LGHNA, CDR2 YSLEER. V trimming: 4 bases; J trimming: 0 bases; junction bases outside the gene matches: 4. The CDR3 has 18 amino acids. DNA of the CDR3: TGCGCCAGCAGCCCGGGACTAGCGGGAGGAAACTCCTACAATGAGCAGTTCTTC. Amino acids: CASSPGLAGGNSYNEQFF.

The chain carries TRBV15 and TRBJ1-1, with 9 bases matching TRBD1. Germline V gene lookup returns CDR1 LNHNV and CDR2 YYDKDF (reference sequence). V shed 2 bases, J shed 6 bases, and the junction held 7 bases outside the gene matches. The CDR3 runs 15 residues. The CDR3 region has the DNA TGTGCCACCAGCAGACCCCACAGGGGGCTCCCTGAAGCTTTCTTT. Residues: CATSRPHRGLPEAFF.

The CDR3 loop reads CASNSYEQFF. DNA for the CDR3: TGTGCCAGCAATTCGTATGAGCAGTTCTTC. J is TRBJ2-1 and V is TRBV6-1; D ambiguous. The CDR3 is made up of 10 amino acids. Germline V gives CDR1 MNHNS, CDR2 SASEGT. Trimming removed 7 bases from V and 8 bases from J, with 6 bases in between.

The chain is built from TRBV27 and TRBJ1-1; D remains ambiguous. The germline gives CDR1 MNHEY, CDR2 SMNVEV (reference sequence). The V end lost 5 bases, the J end lost 1 base, and 8 bases lay between the germline ends. The CDR3 extends over 13 amino acids. CDR3 loop: CASSLTKNTEAFF. CDR3 sequence (DNA): TGTGCCAGCAGTCTGACCAAGAACACTGAAGCTTTCTTT.

The chain combines TRBV28 with TRBJ1-5; D gene unclear. The CDR3 contains 11 residues. Trimming left V 3 bases short and J 9 bases short, with 6 bases between. Germline V lookup: CDR1 MDHEN, CDR2 SYDVKM. Here the CDR3 reads CASSFAWPQHF. The CDR3 DNA follows: TGTGCCAGCAGTTTTGCTTGGCCCCAGCATTTT.

The V and J genes are TRBV9 and TRBJ2-1; the D gene is possibly TRBD1 (6 bases). The CDR3 runs 16 residues. Looked up from germline, CDR1 is SGDLS and CDR2 is YYNGEE. The V gene lost 1 base and the J gene lost 1 base, with 12 bases spanning the gap. CDR3 sequence (DNA): TGTGCCAGCAGCGTAAATCAGGACAGTTCCTACAATGAGCAGTTCTTC. This encodes CASSVNQDSSYNEQFF. Full variable domain (remainder filled in from reference TRBV9 and TRBJ2-1): DSGVTQTPKHLITATGQRVTLRCSPRSGDLSVYWYQQSLDQGLQFLIQYYNGEERAKGNILERFSAQQFPDLHSELNLSSLELGDSALYFCASSVNQDSSYNEQFFGPGTRLTVL.

The chain has TRBV15 and TRBJ2-3; D gene unclear. Germline loops: CDR1 LNHNV, CDR2 YYDKDF (reference sequence). Trimming removed 1 base at V and 2 bases at J, with 1 base between. This CDR3 has 12 amino acids. The CDR3 spells CATSRATDTQYF. The CDR3 nucleotides read TGTGCCACCAGCAGAGCCACAGATACGCAGTATTTT.

The genes are TRBV7-8 and TRBJ1-4, with D possibly matching TRBD1 (6 bases). Germline assignment: CDR1 SGHVS and CDR2 FQNEAQ. V lost 4 bases, J lost 7 bases, and 16 bases lay in between. This CDR3 has 15 residues. The CDR3 DNA reads TGTGCCAGCAGCTCTCAGACAGGACGTAGTGAAAAACTGTTTTTT. Encoded protein: CASSSQTGRSEKLFF.

The CDR3 protein is CASSYQGGPYNEQFF. The DNA for the CDR3 is TGTGCCAGCAGTTATCAGGGGGGGCCCTACAATGAGCAGTTCTTC. The rearrangement links TRBV28 to TRBJ2-1; D tentatively reads TRBD1 or TRBD2 (7 bases each). V lost 4 bases to trimming and J lost 2 bases, with 12 bases between them. The germline gives CDR1 MDHEN, CDR2 SYDVKM. The CDR3 is made up of 15 amino acids.

The chain links TRBV18 to TRBJ1-5, with a weak D call TRBD1 (5 bases). Germline V gene sequence: CDR1 KGHSH, CDR2 LQKENI. This CDR3 comprises 13 residues. Between the trimmed V and J ends, which lost 2 bases and 9 bases, there was a span of 11 bases. CDR3: CASSPTGTGPQHF. CDR3 in DNA: TGTGCCAGCTCACCAACAGGAACGGGGCCCCAGCATTTT.

V usage is TRBV7-9 and J usage is TRBJ2-7; D may be TRBD1 (5 bases). Per the germline V gene, CDR1 is SEHNR and CDR2 is FQNEAQ (reference sequence). The CDR3 extends over 16 amino acids. V lost 1 base, J lost 4 bases, and 17 bases lay in between. Here the CDR3 reads CASSLGWGLRTYEQYF. The CDR3 bases are TGTGCCAGCAGCTTAGGTTGGGGCCTACGAACTTACGAGCAGTACTTC. The variable domain in full, with the rest retrieved from reference TRBV7-9 and TRBJ2-7, is DTGVSQNPRHKITKRGQNVTFRCDPISEHNRLYWYRQTLGQGPEFLTYFQNEAQLEKSRLLSDRFSAERPKGSFSTLEIQRTEQGDSAMYLCASSLGWGLRTYEQYFGPGTRLTVT.

The rearrangement uses TRBV7-9 and TRBJ2-5, with TRBD1 matching over 8 bases. V lost 1 base to trimming and J lost 4 bases; unmatched junction nucleotides: 2. CDR1 is SEHNR, CDR2 FQNEAQ, per germline (reference sequence). CDR3 length equals 14 residues. The CDR3 bases are TGTGCCAGCAGCTTAGTGGGGACAGGAGAGACCCAGTACTTC. Amino acids: CASSLVGTGETQYF. Together with reference TRBV7-9 and TRBJ2-5, the CDR3 gives the full variable domain: DTGVSQNPRHKITKRGQNVTFRCDPISEHNRLYWYRQTLGQGPEFLTYFQNEAQLEKSRLLSDRFSAERPKGSFSTLEIQRTEQGDSAMYLCASSLVGTGETQYFGPGTRLLVL.

This chain's CDR3 is CASSLGDGRLFSRGYTF. CDR3 DNA sequence: TGTGCCAGCAGCTTAGGTGACGGCAGGCTATTCTCTCGGGGCTACACCTTC. V gene TRBV7-2 combines with J gene TRBJ1-2, with D unclear. The CDR3 has 17 residues. Germline V gives CDR1 SGHTA, CDR2 FQGNSA. V shed 1 base and J shed 8 bases, with 23 bases lying between them. Looking up the rest from reference TRBV7-2 and TRBJ1-2 gives the full variable domain: GAGVSQSPSNKVTEKGKDVELRCDPISGHTALYWYRQSLGQGLEFLIYFQGNSAPDKSGLPSDRFSAERTGGSVSTLTIQRTQQEDSAVYLCASSLGDGRLFSRGYTFGSGTRLTVV.

V is TRBV27 and J is TRBJ2-1, with D perhaps TRBD1 (6 bases). V lost 0 bases to trimming and J lost 5 bases, with 11 bases between them. Looked up from germline, CDR1 is MNHEY and CDR2 is SMNVEV (reference sequence). The CDR3 runs 15 residues. The CDR3 here is CASSLSRTADNEQFF. In DNA form, the CDR3 reads TGTGCCAGCAGTTTATCTCGGACAGCAGACAATGAGCAGTTCTTC.

This clone has a single count. The chain recombines TRBV6-8 with TRBJ2-7; D is uncertain. Germline CDR1 reads MNHGY; CDR2 reads SAAAGT. Deletions cut 8 bases from V and 5 bases from J, with 19 bases between. The CDR3 runs to 14 residues. Here the CDR3 DNA reads TGTGCCAGCCCCCCCGTGGAGCAGGCACACGAGCAGTACTTC. Protein: CASPPVEQAHEQYF.

This chain connects TRBV19 to TRBJ2-2; weak D call: TRBD2 (5 bases). The CDR3 totals 15 residues. The germline V gene encodes CDR1 LNHDA and CDR2 SQIVND (reference sequence). Trimming stripped 3 bases from V and 15 bases from J, with 23 bases between. CDR3 in DNA: TGTGCCAGTAGTATGTTTAGGGCGGATACCGGGGATTTGTTTTTT. Its protein product is CASSMFRADTGDLFF.

The chain couples TRBV5-1 to TRBJ2-5; tentatively, D is TRBD2 (5 bases). The CDR3 consists of 16 residues. Germline values: CDR1 SGHRS, CDR2 YFSETQ. V gave up 4 bases and J gave up 4 bases, with 20 bases separating them. CDR3 sequence reads: CASSLIAGRAGETQYF. The DNA of the CDR3 is TGCGCCAGCAGCCTGATCGCAGGACGGGCGGGAGAGACCCAGTACTTC.

The V call is TRBV9, the J call TRBJ1-1, with D perhaps TRBD1 (6 bases). The germline V gene has CDR1 SGDLS and CDR2 YYNGEE. The V end lost 0 bases, the J end lost 0 bases, and 18 bases lay between the germline ends. This CDR3 contains 18 residues. In DNA form, the CDR3 reads TGTGCCAGCAGCGTAGGGGACACCCAACGCGGCATGAACACTGAAGCTTTCTTT. This encodes CASSVGDTQRGMNTEAFF.

The chain joins TRBV7-2 to TRBJ2-7; D might be TRBD1 (6 bases). This CDR3 is 15 amino acids long. Germline CDR1 is SGHTA and CDR2 is FQGNSA. V was trimmed by 0 bases and J by 3 bases, leaving 12 bases between them. DNA for the CDR3: TGTGCCAGCAGCTTAGCGCTCCCAGGGGACTACGAGCAGTACTTC. Amino acid sequence: CASSLALPGDYEQYF.

The gene calls are TRBV4-3 and TRBJ2-7; D unclear. This CDR3 spans 15 amino acids. The germline V gene encodes CDR1 LGHNA and CDR2 YSLEER. V lost 0 bases and J lost 3, with 12 bases in between. In DNA form, the CDR3 reads TGCGCCAGCAGCCAAGATTCCGCGAATCGCTACGAGCAGTACTTC. As protein: CASSQDSANRYEQYF.